This T cell receptor (beta chain) is drawn from a study of graft-versus-host responses after intestinal transplantation. About the study: As for transplant type, recipients had multivisceral, liver-intestinal, or isolated intestinal grafts. Anti-thymocyte globulin induction was given to all recipients, followed by tacrolimus and steroids for about 3 years.

Using immunoSEQ multiplex PCR, the repertoire was profiled, and TCRdb retains in-frame clones only, with some absent. The repertoire holds 65,000 to 90,000 clones, with around 92% as singletons. This clone was detected only once. Its antigen remains unidentified. Notes on the study in general: Across patients carrying graft-donor T cell macrochimerism, allografts held high graft-versus-host to host-versus-graft clonal ratios.

CDR1 is SGHTA, CDR2 FQGNSA, per germline. The CDR3 has 16 amino acids. J gave up 1 base and V 5 bases, and 5 bases lay outside the gene matches. The sequencing used unstimulated CD8+ T cells sorted from spleen or lymph node cells, collected before transplant. The TCR sequence derives from a human donor who was the organ donor for an intestinal transplant. The chain couples TRBV7-2 to TRBJ2-7; 13 positions match TRBD2. The CDR3 coding sequence is TGTGCCAGCAGCACAACTAGCGGGGGGGCGTCCTACGAGCAGTACTTC. Amino acid sequence: CASSTTSGGASYEQYF.